These 2 T cell receptor beta chains originate from one sample sequenced in a study of cytomegalovirus exposure and HLA in healthy donors. The PCR made use of 60 Vbeta and 13 Jbeta primers. Clones were sequenced by immunoSEQ multiplex PCR, and TCRdb holds only the in-frame ones, with some missing. This sample yields 89,000 or so clones, of which more than 60% are seen a single time; roughly 2% belongs to the top ten. Sequencing was carried out using PBMCs. These receptors all stem from a boy aged 10-17 years in good health and CMV-seronegative.

This clone was picked up one time. The V call is TRBV19, the J call TRBJ2-1; 7 positions agree with TRBD2. Per germline, CDR1 LNHDA and CDR2 SQIVND (reference sequence). The CDR3 extends over 13 amino acids. V gave up 3 bases and J gave up 8 bases; unmatched junction bases: 4. CDR3 bases: TGTGCCAGTAGTATCCCTAGCGGCGATGAGCAGTTCTTC. Translating it yields CASSIPSGDEQFF.

The V gene is TRBV28, the J gene TRBJ2-7, with D perhaps TRBD1 (6 bases). Germline CDR1 MDHEN, CDR2 SYDVKM. V dropped 5 bases and J dropped 4 bases, with 18 bases sitting between them. CDR3 length: 15 amino acids. CDR3 amino acids: CASSPRTATTYEQYF. CDR3 nucleotides: TGTGCCAGCAGTCCGCGGACAGCCACCACTTACGAGCAGTACTTC.